Following are 22 T cell receptor beta chains from one sample sequenced in a study of blood T cell repertoires in COVID-19. The assay was immunoSEQ multiplex PCR, and TCRdb's table has in-frame clones only and misses some. The data show 100,000 to 120,000 clones, with about 85% seen just once and around 5.1% held by the top ten. Sequencing used peripheral blood. The receptors here all came from a human donor in a cohort sampled during active COVID-19.

The rearrangement links TRBV2 to TRBJ2-1; 9 bases map to TRBD2. Germline V CDR1 and CDR2: SNHLY, FYNNEI. Trimming at V came to 7 bases and at J to 2 bases, leaving 0 bases not matched to a gene. This CDR3 is built from 13 residues. The CDR3 region is CASKRGAYNEQFF. Here the CDR3 DNA reads TGTGCCAGCAAGCGGGGGGCCTACAATGAGCAGTTCTTC.

This chain connects TRBV9 to TRBJ2-5, with a tentative D call TRBD1 (5 bases). The germline V gene encodes CDR1 SGDLS and CDR2 YYNGEE. Trimming shortened V by 3 bases and J by 3 bases, and 15 bases separated the two germline ends. The CDR3 contains 15 residues. The CDR3 coding sequence is TGTGCCAGCAGCGCCTCAGGACAAGGGAAAGAGACCCAGTACTTC. As protein: CASSASGQGKETQYF.

V gene TRBV10-3 combines with J gene TRBJ2-1, with TRBD2 matching 12 bases. The V segment lost 6 bases and the J segment 5 bases; nucleotides outside the gene matches: 5. Germline V CDR1 and CDR2: ENHRY, SYGVKD. This CDR3 has 15 residues. Here the CDR3 reads CAIRELAGGNNEQFF. The CDR3 DNA follows: TGTGCCATCAGGGAACTAGCGGGGGGAAACAATGAGCAGTTCTTC.

The rearrangement joins TRBV7-9 to TRBJ2-1, with D tentatively TRBD1 (5 bases). V lost 6 bases to trimming and J lost 4 bases, with 16 bases between them. CDR1 and CDR2 from the germline V gene are SEHNR and FQNEAQ (reference sequence). The CDR3 length is 15 residues. This CDR3 is CASRRTRDLYNEQFF. CDR3 sequence (DNA): TGTGCCAGCAGACGTACCAGGGATCTTTACAATGAGCAGTTCTTC.

The rearrangement joins TRBV2 to TRBJ1-6; D call uncertain. In germline, CDR1 is SNHLY, CDR2 FYNNEI. With 6 bases removed from V and 8 bases from J, the gap between germline ends came to 8 bases. This CDR3 contains 12 residues. CDR3 sequence: CASRANHSPLHF. In DNA form, the CDR3 reads TGTGCCAGCAGGGCCAATCATTCACCCCTCCACTTT.

In this sample, this clone turned up a few times. The chain has TRBV5-1 and TRBJ1-1; D is possibly TRBD1 (6 bases). Germline assignment: CDR1 SGHRS and CDR2 YFSETQ. Trimming took off 6 bases at V and 3 bases at J, with 18 bases between the two ends. CDR3 length: 15 residues. The CDR3 DNA reads TGCGCCAGCAAGGGGGGGACCGCCGCGGACACTGAAGCTTTCTTT. Translating gives CASKGGTAADTEAFF.

The chain joins TRBV19 to TRBJ2-7; tentative D call: TRBD2 (5 bases). The CDR3 covers 13 residues. V lost 4 bases, J lost 2 bases, and 9 bases lay in between. Germline loops: CDR1 LNHDA, CDR2 SQIVND (reference sequence). The CDR3 DNA reads TGTGCCAGTAGTAGCGGGTACACCTACGAGCAGTACTTC. Translated: CASSSGYTYEQYF.

The rearrangement joins TRBV7-9 to TRBJ1-2, with D maybe TRBD1 (6 bases). The CDR3 covers 12 residues. V was shortened by 4 bases and J by 6 bases, with 9 bases between the two germline ends. From germline, CDR1 is SEHNR and CDR2 FQNEAQ (reference sequence). CDR3 region: CASSSSGDGYTF. The CDR3 region has the DNA TGTGCCAGCAGCTCCTCAGGGGATGGCTACACCTTC.

The chain recombines TRBV7-8 with TRBJ1-3, with 9 bases matching TRBD1. Unmatched junction bases numbered 7, after V lost 0 bases and J lost 4 bases. The germline gives CDR1 SGHVS, CDR2 FQNEAQ. The CDR3 runs 17 residues. The CDR3 DNA is TGTGCCAGCAGCTTAGCCGGTACAGGGGGCAAAGGAAACACCATATATTTT. Protein sequence: CASSLAGTGGKGNTIYF. The whole variable domain, filled in from reference TRBV7-8 and TRBJ1-3, reads GAGVSQSPRYKVAKRGQDVALRCDPISGHVSLFWYQQALGQGPEFLTYFQNEAQLDKSGLPSDRFFAERPEGSVSTLKIQRTQQEDSAVYLCASSLAGTGGKGNTIYFGEGSWLTVV.

The rearrangement links TRBV27 to TRBJ2-1; 8 nucleotides align to TRBD1. The germline gives CDR1 MNHEY, CDR2 SMNVEV (reference sequence). V trimming: 3 bases; J trimming: 7 bases; junction bases outside the gene matches: 8. This CDR3 is 15 amino acids long. CDR3 bases: TGTGCCAGCAGTTTGCGGTGGACAGGGTGGAATGAGCAGTTCTTC. It specifies CASSLRWTGWNEQFF.

The V call is TRBV28, the J call TRBJ1-5; D call uncertain. V gave up 1 base and J gave up 7 bases, with 5 bases separating them. The CDR3 is 12 amino acids. Germline-derived CDR1 and CDR2 are MDHEN and SYDVKM. The CDR3 sequence: CASSLLRQPQHF. CDR3 DNA: TGTGCCAGCAGTTTATTACGGCAGCCCCAGCATTTT.

This chain links TRBV7-9 with TRBJ2-7; weak D call: TRBD2 (5 bases). In germline, CDR1 is SEHNR, CDR2 FQNEAQ (reference sequence). CDR3 length: 11 amino acids. Between the trimmed V and J ends, which lost 5 bases and 3 bases, there was a span of 5 bases. CDR3 DNA sequence: TGTGCCAGCAGCGACTACTACGAGCAGTACTTC. This encodes CASSDYYEQYF.

This chain connects TRBV5-1 to TRBJ2-3, with 10 bases identical to TRBD2. The CDR3 extends over 15 amino acids. V trimming: 4 bases; J trimming: 4 bases; junction bases outside the gene matches: 6. Germline CDR1 reads SGHRS; CDR2 reads YFSETQ. DNA of the CDR3: TGCGCCAGCAGCGAGAGCGGGGGGGCTTCAGATACGCAGTATTTT. Protein sequence: CASSESGGASDTQYF.

This sequence joins TRBV5-4 and TRBJ1-2; 9 nucleotides line up with TRBD1. The CDR3 extends over 14 amino acids. Germline values: CDR1 SGHNT, CDR2 YYREEE (reference sequence). Unmatched junction bases numbered 3, after V lost 2 bases and J lost 4 bases. For the CDR3, the DNA is TGTGCCAGCAGCTTCGGGACAGGGACCTATGGCTACACCTTC. As protein: CASSFGTGTYGYTF.

The CDR3 sequence: CSARQNNEQFF. The CDR3 coding sequence is TGCAGTGCTCGACAGAACAATGAGCAGTTCTTC. V gene TRBV20-1 combines with J gene TRBJ2-1; TRBD1 might be the D (5 bases). Trimming cost V 5 bases and J 5 bases, with 7 bases left between them. The CDR3 runs to 11 residues. Germline CDR1 DFQATT, CDR2 SNEGSKA (reference sequence).

The genes are TRBV27 and TRBJ2-4; D gene uncertain. This CDR3 has 12 residues. CDR1 is MNHEY and CDR2 is SMNVEV in the germline V gene (reference sequence). Trimming took 10 bases from V and 0 from J, leaving 7 bases between them. CDR3 loop: CATILAKNIQYF. The CDR3 region has the DNA TGTGCCACCATACTAGCCAAAAACATTCAGTACTTC.

The V gene is TRBV9, the J gene TRBJ1-4, with 8 bases matching TRBD1. This CDR3 region has 15 residues. The trim removed 1 base at V and 3 bases at J, leaving 2 bases unmatched. The V gene's germline CDR1 is SGDLS and CDR2 YYNGEE. This CDR3 reads CASSVQGAANEKLFF. CDR3 nucleotide sequence: TGTGCCAGCAGCGTACAGGGGGCGGCTAATGAAAAACTGTTTTTT.

The rearrangement joins TRBV7-9 to TRBJ2-7, with 7 positions matching TRBD1. This CDR3 region has 15 residues. The V and J ends lost 7 bases and 0 bases, in that order; junction bases with no gene match: 9. From germline, CDR1 is SEHNR and CDR2 FQNEAQ (reference sequence). The CDR3 region has the DNA TGTGCCAGCACTAAATCGGGGACAGTCTCCTACGAGCAGTACTTC. Amino acid sequence: CASTKSGTVSYEQYF.

The chain carries TRBV19 and TRBJ2-7; possibly TRBD2 for D (5 bases). CDR1 and CDR2 from the germline V gene are LNHDA and SQIVND (reference sequence). The V end was cut by 5 bases, the J end by 2 bases, with 19 bases between. CDR3 length: 16 residues. In DNA form, the CDR3 reads TGTGCCAGTAGTCCCGCCAGGCCTAACGGGGCCTACGAGCAGTACTTC. This translates into CASSPARPNGAYEQYF.

V gene TRBV6-5 combines with J gene TRBJ1-2; 7 nucleotides match TRBD1. CDR3 length: 14 amino acids. V shed 8 bases, J shed 8 bases, and the junction held 14 bases outside the gene matches. Germline V gives CDR1 MNHEY, CDR2 SVGAGI. The CDR3 nucleotides read TGTGCCAGCCGTAGAGGGTCAGGGGGTAGCGGCTACACCTTC. This codes for CASRRGSGGSGYTF.

This chain links TRBV18 with TRBJ1-5, with 8 bases aligning to TRBD1. Germline loops: CDR1 KGHSH, CDR2 LQKENI. The CDR3 has 16 amino acids. The V segment lost 3 bases and the J segment 1 base; nucleotides outside the gene matches: 5. This CDR3 is CASSPSGGMSNQPQHF. Here the CDR3 DNA reads TGTGCCAGCTCACCGTCAGGGGGCATGAGCAATCAGCCCCAGCATTTT.

This clone came up once. This chain connects TRBV6-5 to TRBJ2-7; perhaps TRBD2 as D (6 bases). CDR1 and CDR2 (germline): MNHEY, SVGAGI. This CDR3 is built from 15 residues. V shed 0 bases and J shed 2 bases, with 11 bases lying between them. The CDR3 here is CASSYSGGGTYEQYF. DNA for the CDR3: TGTGCCAGCAGTTACTCAGGTGGGGGGACCTACGAGCAGTACTTC.